These T cell receptor beta chains were read from a single sample in a study of CD8 T cells in Susac syndrome. TCRdb fed the immunoSEQ multiplex PCR reads into MiXCR, producing one record per CDR3 protein. This sample has roughly 220,000 distinct CDR3 sequences, with 94% found just once. The sequencing sample was made of CD4+ T cells from PBMCs. These TCRs come from a human donor with Susac syndrome. Both conserved end residues are part of each CDR3. A D gene is named only where the DNA matches it firmly. The size field is filled for only some rows; it gives once, few, many or a size class.

V	J	size	D	CDR3	DNA
TRBV7-9	TRBJ2-6	NA	NA	CASSFQTGANVLTF	TGTGCCAGCAGCTTCCAGACCGGGGCCAACGTCCTGACTTTC
TRBV20-1	TRBJ2-5	NA	TRBD2	CSASPPLGLVGSETQYF	TGCAGTGCCTCCCCCCCCCTCGGACTAGTCGGGAGCGAGACCCAGTACTTC
TRBV30	TRBJ1-1	NA	NA	CGLRDTEAFF	TGTGGTCTCCGGGACACTGAAGCTTTCTTT
TRBV25-1	TRBJ2-1	NA	NA	CASSELGWQGNEQFF	TGTGCCAGCAGTGAATTGGGTTGGCAGGGAAATGAGCAGTTCTTC
TRBV3-1	TRBJ2-1	NA	TRBD1	CASSYNARDSEQFF	TGTGCCAGCAGCTACAACGCACGGGACAGCGAGCAGTTCTTC
TRBV6-1	TRBJ2-1	NA	TRBD2	CASSAQPGLAVIAGYNEQFF	TGTGCCAGCAGTGCACAACCGGGACTAGCGGTAATTGCTGGCTACAATGAGCAGTTCTTC
TRBV5-4	TRBJ2-2	NA	NA	CASSQLATNTGELFF	TGTGCCAGCAGCCAACTAGCTACGAACACCGGGGAGCTGTTTTTT
TRBV29-1	TRBJ2-5	NA	TRBD2	CSTALAGIQETQYF	TGCAGCACCGCCCTAGCGGGGATCCAAGAGACCCAGTACTTC
TRBV6-5	TRBJ1-1	NA	NA	CASSYSVGIMNTEAFF	TGTGCCAGCAGTTACTCGGTCGGGATCATGAACACTGAAGCTTTCTTT
TRBV19	TRBJ1-1	NA	NA	CASGQNTEAFF	TGTGCCAGTGGACAGAACACTGAAGCTTTCTTT
TRBV6-2/TRBV6-3	TRBJ1-1	NA	NA	CASRTGTNTEAFF	TGTGCCAGCAGAACAGGGACGAACACTGAAGCTTTCTTT
TRBV28	TRBJ2-7	NA	NA	CASSSWPNSYEQYF	TGTGCCAGCAGTTCCTGGCCTAACTCCTACGAGCAGTACTTC
TRBV15	TRBJ1-2	NA	NA	CATSRDRRGVLYGYTF	TGTGCCACCAGCAGAGATCGTCGTGGGGTCCTCTATGGCTACACCTTC
TRBV24-1	TRBJ2-5	NA	TRBD1	CATSDLGQRETQYF	TGTGCCACCAGTGACCTGGGACAGAGAGAGACCCAGTACTTC
TRBV19	TRBJ2-3	once	NA	CASSPPGGPDTQYF	TGTGCCAGTAGTCCCCCCGGGGGTCCAGATACGCAGTATTTT
TRBV12-3/TRBV12-4	TRBJ1-4	NA	NA	CASSLIGPRSEKLFF	TGTGCCAGCAGCCTCATAGGACCGAGGAGTGAAAAACTGTTTTTT
TRBV20-1	TRBJ2-7	NA	NA	CSAREDEQYF	TGCAGTGCTAGAGAAGACGAGCAGTACTTC
TRBV19	TRBJ1-1	NA	NA	CASSRGALPNTEAFF	TGTGCCAGTAGTAGAGGGGCTCTTCCGAACACTGAAGCTTTCTTT
TRBV30	TRBJ2-4	NA	NA	CAWSPGGLSEAKNIQYF	TGTGCCTGGAGTCCCGGTGGACTATCCGAGGCCAAAAACATTCAGTACTTC
TRBV18	TRBJ2-7	NA	NA	CASSPQGRSYEQYF	TGTGCCAGCTCACCACAGGGCCGCTCCTACGAGCAGTACTTC
TRBV18	TRBJ1-6	once	TRBD1	CASSPRDSPYNSPLHF	TGTGCCAGCTCACCGAGGGACAGCCCCTATAATTCACCCCTCCACTTT
TRBV4-3	TRBJ1-2	NA	NA	CASSQVGGEGYGYTF	TGCGCCAGCAGCCAAGTGGGGGGAGAGGGGTATGGCTACACCTTC
TRBV19	TRBJ1-5	NA	NA	CASSVTGPDQPQHF	TGTGCCAGTAGTGTTACCGGTCCCGATCAGCCCCAGCATTTT
TRBV18	TRBJ2-1	NA	TRBD2	CASSPPLAGSKQQFF	TGTGCCAGCTCACCTCCTTTAGCGGGTTCCAAACAGCAGTTCTTC
TRBV18	TRBJ1-6	NA	TRBD1	CASSGQGADSPLHF	TGTGCCAGCTCCGGACAGGGGGCGGATTCACCCCTCCACTTT
TRBV20-1	TRBJ1-1	NA	NA	CSASLDGGDTEAFF	TGCAGTGCCTCCTTGGATGGGGGGGACACTGAAGCTTTCTTT
TRBV28	TRBJ2-2	NA	TRBD2	CASSFNAAGGPGGELFF	TGTGCCAGCAGTTTTAACGCGGCGGGGGGGCCAGGCGGGGAGCTGTTTTTT
TRBV10-3	TRBJ2-7	once	NA	CAIRGAGFLDEQYF	TGTGCCATCAGAGGGGCAGGGTTTCTGGACGAGCAGTACTTC
TRBV11-3	TRBJ2-2	NA	TRBD1	CASSGQGANTGELFF	TGTGCCAGCAGCGGGCAGGGGGCTAACACCGGGGAGCTGTTTTTT
TRBV4-1	TRBJ2-7	few	NA	CASSQGNYYEQYF	TGCGCCAGCAGCCAAGGAAACTACTACGAGCAGTACTTC
TRBV5-1	TRBJ2-3	NA	NA	CASSPRGSTDTQYF	TGCGCCAGCAGCCCACGAGGTAGCACAGATACGCAGTATTTT
TRBV5-6	TRBJ2-5	NA	NA	CASSLTNQETQYF	TGTGCCAGCAGCTTGACCAACCAAGAGACCCAGTACTTC
TRBV5-1	TRBJ1-2	NA	TRBD1	CASSLVQGLGYGYTF	TGCGCCAGCAGCTTGGTACAGGGGCTAGGCTATGGCTACACCTTC
TRBV6-2/TRBV6-3	TRBJ1-5	NA	NA	CASSYRQGNNQPQHF	TGTGCCAGCAGTTATCGGCAGGGGAACAATCAGCCCCAGCATTTT
TRBV20-1	TRBJ1-1	NA	TRBD1	CSANPQGASTEAFF	TGCAGTGCCAACCCACAGGGGGCGAGCACTGAAGCTTTCTTT
TRBV30	TRBJ1-4	NA	NA	CAWSTAAEKLFF	TGTGCCTGGAGTACGGCCGCTGAAAAACTGTTTTTT
TRBV5-1	TRBJ2-3	NA	NA	CASSPHDTDTQYF	TGCGCCAGCAGCCCCCACGACACAGATACGCAGTATTTT
TRBV30	TRBJ1-2	NA	TRBD1	CAWRGQGEFSYGYTF	TGTGCCTGGAGGGGACAGGGGGAGTTCTCCTATGGCTACACCTTC
TRBV27	TRBJ1-1	NA	NA	CASSFGERNTEAFF	TGTGCCAGCAGTTTCGGGGAGCGGAACACTGAAGCTTTCTTT
TRBV14	TRBJ1-1	NA	NA	CASSPISVAQAFF	TGTGCCAGCAGCCCAATTTCGGTCGCTCAAGCTTTCTTT
TRBV5-1	TRBJ1-1	NA	NA	CASSRGRGNTEAFF	TGCGCCAGCAGCAGGGGCCGGGGGAACACTGAAGCTTTCTTT
TRBV5-1	TRBJ1-2	NA	NA	CASSPGPAYGYTF	TGCGCCAGCAGCCCGGGACCGGCCTATGGCTACACCTTC
TRBV19	TRBJ1-1	NA	NA	CASSSVGMNTEAFF	TGTGCCAGTAGTAGCGTCGGTATGAACACTGAAGCTTTCTTT
TRBV25-1	TRBJ2-7	NA	NA	CASREQGSYEQYF	TGTGCCAGCAGGGAACAGGGTTCCTACGAGCAGTACTTC
TRBV25-1	TRBJ2-7	NA	TRBD2	CATSSGETYEQYF	TGTGCCACCTCTAGCGGTGAGACCTACGAGCAGTACTTC
TRBV30	TRBJ2-5	NA	NA	CAWSAGLPVPQETQYF	TGTGCCTGGAGTGCTGGGTTGCCAGTACCCCAAGAGACCCAGTACTTC
TRBV29-1	TRBJ1-4	NA	NA	CSTRGPDEKLFF	TGCAGCACCCGGGGCCCCGATGAAAAACTGTTTTTT
TRBV11-1	TRBJ2-5	NA	NA	CASSSGPRETQYF	TGTGCCAGCAGCTCCGGACCCAGGGAGACCCAGTACTTC
TRBV5-4	TRBJ1-1	NA	NA	CASSLEQENTEAFF	TGTGCCAGCAGCTTGGAGCAAGAGAACACTGAAGCTTTCTTT
TRBV7-3	TRBJ2-7	NA	NA	CASSLQGSDEQYF	TGTGCCAGCAGCTTACAGGGATCAGACGAGCAGTACTTC
TRBV12-3/TRBV12-4	TRBJ1-6	once	TRBD1	CASSPTGGSSPLHF	TGTGCCAGCAGTCCCACAGGGGGCAGTTCACCCCTCCACTTT
TRBV27	TRBJ2-3	NA	TRBD1	CASSLWGQGGDTQYF	TGTGCCAGCAGTTTGTGGGGACAGGGAGGAGATACGCAGTATTTT
TRBV7-9	TRBJ1-3	NA	NA	CASDGNTIYF	TGTGCCAGCGACGGAAACACCATATATTTT
TRBV7-9	TRBJ1-6	once	TRBD1	CASSPGGQGSNSPLHF	TGTGCCAGCAGCCCGGGGGGACAGGGTAGTAATTCACCCCTCCACTTT
TRBV30	TRBJ1-1	NA	NA	CASLPGGVNTEAFF	TGTGCCTCGCTCCCTGGAGGGGTGAACACTGAAGCTTTCTTT
TRBV6-2/TRBV6-3	TRBJ1-2	NA	NA	CASSYGTSRSRSGYTF	TGTGCCAGCAGTTACGGAACCAGCCGGTCTCGGAGTGGCTACACCTTC
TRBV30	TRBJ2-2	NA	NA	CAWRLFRFGELFF	TGTGCCTGGAGGCTTTTTCGTTTCGGGGAGCTGTTTTTT
TRBV28	TRBJ1-1	NA	NA	CASRPVEGKNTEAFF	TGTGCCAGCAGGCCAGTGGAGGGGAAGAACACTGAAGCTTTCTTT